A single sample gave rise to the 2 T cell receptor beta chains below, sequenced in a study of CD4 and CD8 cells across lung adenocarcinoma regions. MiXCR, applied by TCRdb to the PCR reads, yields one record per CDR3 protein. The table has 7,500 to 8,500 distinct CDR3 sequences, about 43% seen once. The sequenced sample consisted of CD4+ T cells from the margin of a lung tumor. These TCRs come from a male donor with lung adenocarcinoma. The CD4 and CD8 labels of this study may be unreliable.

This clonotype was detected many times. The chain joins TRBV6-1 to TRBJ2-5; 14 bases are shared with TRBD2. Unmatched junction bases numbered 4, after V lost 6 bases and J lost 4 bases. The CDR3 length is 15 residues. The germline CDR1 and CDR2 sequences are MNHNS and SASEGT. The CDR3 reads CASRRGTSGRETQYF. The DNA of the CDR3 is TGTGCCAGCAGGAGGGGGACTAGCGGGAGAGAGACCCAGTACTTC.

Note on this clonotype: One end of the junction fails to match germline, which may point to a read error. The chain couples TRBV25-1 to TRBJ2-6, with D maybe TRBD2 (7 bases). Germline values: CDR1 MGHDK, CDR2 SYGVNS. The CDR3 has 20 amino acids. The CDR3 spells CASSDLNTPGGAHGAYEQSF. The CDR3 nucleotides read TGTGCCAGCAGTGACCTTAATACACCGGGGGGCGCTCATGGCGCCTACGAGCAGTCTTTC.